This T cell receptor (beta chain) comes out of a study of type 1 and type 2 diabetes patients. Study-wide context: T cells were magnetically sorted from PBMCs as CD4+ or CD8+ subsets. Across the study, approximately 19 million paired-end reads were produced.

PCR was run on genomic DNA. The TCR beta CDR3 region was amplified using 30 forward and 13 reverse primers. Using its own MiXCR run on the multiplex PCR reads, TCRdb lists one record per CDR3 protein. The sample yields 250,000 or so distinct CDR3 sequences, around 47% seen once. Regarding the study as a whole: Unmatched age and gender across groups might bias interpretation.

The CDR3 length is 13 residues. V was shortened by 4 bases and J by 0 bases, with 1 base between the two germline ends. Looked up from germline, CDR1 is LNHDA and CDR2 is SQIVND (reference sequence). As for this clonotype: Antigen specificity is unknown.

Sequenced material: peripheral blood mononuclear cells (PBMCs). The TCR originated in a man aged 18 to 35 with type 2 diabetes. The chain couples TRBV19 to TRBJ2-6; D is undetermined. The CDR3 coding sequence is TGTGCCAGTAGTAACTCTGGGGCCAACGTCCTGACTTTC. Translation gives CASSNSGANVLTF.